The 26 T cell receptor beta chains below were found in one sample sequenced in a study of blood T cell repertoires in COVID-19. Sequencing used immunoSEQ multiplex PCR; TCRdb keeps in-frame clones, though not all of them. The sample contains fewer than 90,000 clones, about nine tenths of which appear only once. The sample was peripheral blood. The receptors come from a male donor with acute or convalescent COVID-19.

This chain uses TRBV4-1 with TRBJ2-3, with 16 nucleotides matching TRBD2. Germline-derived CDR1 and CDR2 are MGHRA and YSYEKL. Unmatched junction bases numbered 8, after V lost 3 bases and J lost 2 bases. This CDR3 has 19 residues. Here the CDR3 DNA reads TGCGCCAGCAGCCAGGGGACTAGCGGGGGGGCCAGGCCCACAGATACGCAGTATTTT. Translated, it gives CASSQGTSGGARPTDTQYF.

The chain employs TRBV7-8 and TRBJ1-5; no clear D gene. The CDR3 length is 14 residues. Germline values: CDR1 SGHVS, CDR2 FQNEAQ. V lost 1 base and J lost 9, with 13 bases in between. DNA for the CDR3: TGTGCCAGCAGCTTAGTGAAGGGCGGAGGGCCCCAGCATTTT. Translated: CASSLVKGGGPQHF.

This chain uses TRBV21-1 with TRBJ1-6. TRBV21-1 is marked as a pseudogene. The CDR3 is 16 residues long. The CDR3 DNA sequence: TGTGCCAGCAGCGCCCGGGAAAGCTCCTATAATTCACCCCTCCACTTT. This codes for CASSARESSYNSPLHF.

V is TRBV5-1 and J is TRBJ1-3; D uncertain. The CDR3 loop spans 17 amino acids. Germline-derived CDR1 and CDR2 are SGHRS and YFSETQ. Trimming cost V 1 base and J 4 bases, with 18 bases left between them. CDR3 region: CASSLTRSGVKGNTIYF. CDR3 sequence (DNA): TGCGCCAGCAGCTTGACCCGCAGCGGGGTTAAGGGAAACACCATATATTTT.

The J gene is TRBJ1-1, the V gene TRBV27; TRBD1 agrees at 8 bases. CDR3 length: 15 residues. Unmatched junction bases numbered 6, after V lost 5 bases and J lost 1 base. The germline V gene has CDR1 MNHEY and CDR2 SMNVEV (reference sequence). CDR3 sequence: CASSPLTGANTEAFF. DNA for the CDR3: TGTGCCAGCAGTCCGCTGACAGGGGCGAACACTGAAGCTTTCTTT.

The J gene is TRBJ1-5, the V gene TRBV24-1, with 8 positions matching TRBD1. Germline lookup yields CDR1 KGHDR and CDR2 SFDVKD. The V and J ends lost 3 bases and 7 bases, in that order; junction bases with no gene match: 4. The CDR3 is made up of 14 amino acids. CDR3 in DNA: TGTGCCACCAGTGATCAGGGGGCTTGGCAGCCCCAGCATTTT. It yields the protein CATSDQGAWQPQHF.

V is TRBV6-6 and J is TRBJ2-7, with 10 bases aligning to TRBD1. CDR3 length: 14 residues. CDR1 MNHNY and CDR2 SVGAGI come from the germline V gene (reference sequence). J was trimmed by 2 bases and V by 5 bases; bases with no gene match: 3. The CDR3 is CASSGDRGAYEQYF. The CDR3 coding sequence is TGTGCCAGCAGTGGGGACAGGGGCGCCTACGAGCAGTACTTC.

The chain links TRBV2 to TRBJ2-2; 11 bases map to TRBD2. This CDR3 has 17 amino acids. V was clipped by 7 bases and J by 0 bases; unmatched bases: 7. Germline values: CDR1 SNHLY, CDR2 FYNNEI. The chain's CDR3 is CASTGLAGGANTGELFF. In DNA, the CDR3 is TGTGCCAGCACAGGGCTAGCGGGGGGCGCGAACACCGGGGAGCTGTTTTTT.

The V gene is TRBV5-1, the J gene TRBJ1-4, with 10 positions matching TRBD1. V lost 4 bases, J lost 5 bases, and 5 bases stayed unmatched. The length of the CDR3 is 15 residues. Germline CDR1 is SGHRS and CDR2 is YFSETQ. The CDR3 spells CASSEGQGGNEKLFF. Here the CDR3 DNA reads TGCGCCAGCAGCGAAGGACAGGGGGGGAATGAAAAACTGTTTTTT.

The V call is TRBV27, the J call TRBJ2-5; 8 bases agree with TRBD1. The CDR3 loop spans 14 amino acids. The V segment lost 3 bases and the J segment 5 bases; nucleotides outside the gene matches: 5. Germline loops: CDR1 MNHEY, CDR2 SMNVEV (reference sequence). The CDR3 loop is CASSLTRGHETQYF. In DNA form, the CDR3 reads TGTGCCAGCAGTTTGACCAGGGGGCATGAGACCCAGTACTTC.

V and J are TRBV5-1 and TRBJ2-2, with 11 nucleotides matching TRBD2. V shed 5 bases and J 2 bases; nucleotides not matched to a gene: 2. Germline loops: CDR1 SGHRS, CDR2 YFSETQ. The CDR3 totals 15 residues. CDR3 residues: CASRLAGDNTGELFF. The DNA for the CDR3 is TGCGCCAGCAGACTAGCGGGGGACAACACCGGGGAGCTGTTTTTT.

CDR3 in amino acids: CASSAHGGKEKLFF. The CDR3, as DNA: TGTGCCAGCAGCGCCCACGGGGGAAAGGAAAAACTGTTTTTT. The rearrangement joins TRBV9 to TRBJ1-4, with a possible D match to TRBD1 (5 bases). Trimming took 3 bases from V and 8 from J, leaving 14 bases between them. Germline CDR1 and CDR2: SGDLS and YYNGEE. The length of the CDR3 is 14 residues.

The chain couples TRBV5-1 to TRBJ1-1; 7 positions match TRBD1. Germline loops: CDR1 SGHRS, CDR2 YFSETQ. Unmatched junction bases numbered 6, after V lost 0 bases and J lost 4 bases. This CDR3 has 15 residues. The CDR3 spells CASSLVPGGSTEAFF. CDR3 coding DNA: TGCGCCAGCAGCTTGGTACCAGGGGGAAGCACTGAAGCTTTCTTT.

The V gene is TRBV18, the J gene TRBJ2-3, with D possibly being TRBD1 (5 bases). The V end was cut by 3 bases, the J end by 0 bases, with 13 bases between. The CDR3 consists of 16 residues. Germline V gene lookup returns CDR1 KGHSH and CDR2 LQKENI. The CDR3 here is CASSPPTEYSTDTQYF. In DNA, the CDR3 is TGTGCCAGCTCACCGCCGACAGAATATAGCACAGATACGCAGTATTTT.

The chain employs TRBV23-1 and TRBJ2-5; TRBD1 agrees at 7 bases. TRBV23-1 is given ORF status, its function remaining uncertain. This CDR3 comprises 15 residues. V trimming: 6 bases; J trimming: 3 bases; junction bases outside the gene matches: 10. The DNA for the CDR3 is TGCGCCAGCAGCAGTTGGGGGACAGAAGAAGAGACCCAGTACTTC. Protein product: CASSSWGTEEETQYF.

The chain has TRBV5-1 and TRBJ2-5, with D unclear. V gave up 0 bases and J gave up 1 base, with 7 bases separating them. This CDR3 has 14 residues. Germline V gives CDR1 SGHRS, CDR2 YFSETQ. The DNA for the CDR3 is TGCGCCAGCAGCTTGGGGGCTCCCCAAGAGACCCAGTACTTC. It specifies CASSLGAPQETQYF.

V gene TRBV6-1 combines with J gene TRBJ1-6; D is possibly TRBD1 (5 bases). Germline loops: CDR1 MNHNS, CDR2 SASEGT. This CDR3 region has 17 residues. V lost 0 bases, J lost 8 bases, and 17 bases lay in between. The CDR3 DNA reads as TGTGCCAGCAGTGAAGCGCTGATCGCAGGGTATGATTCACCCCTCCACTTT. It encodes CASSEALIAGYDSPLHF.

The table lists this clone with a few counts. The chain carries TRBV2 and TRBJ1-4; D is undetermined. The germline V gene has CDR1 SNHLY and CDR2 FYNNEI. Trimming stripped 4 bases from V and 8 bases from J, with 8 bases between. This CDR3 is 12 amino acids long. CDR3 DNA: TGTGCCAGCAGTGTCGGAGGGGAAAAACTGTTTTTT. Its protein is CASSVGGEKLFF.

The J gene is TRBJ1-1, the V gene TRBV18; 7 bases align to TRBD1. The CDR3 has 14 amino acids. Germline V CDR1 and CDR2: KGHSH, LQKENI. V dropped 5 bases and J dropped 3; count of bases not matched to a gene: 6. Here the CDR3 DNA reads TGTGCCAGCTCAAGACAGGGCGCGGACACTGAAGCTTTCTTT. Translated: CASSRQGADTEAFF. Complete variable domain (other parts from reference TRBV18 and TRBJ1-1): NAGVMQNPRHLVRRRGQEARLRCSPMKGHSHVYWYRQLPEEGLKFMVYLQKENIIDESGMPKERFSAEFPKEGPSILRIQQVVRGDSAAYFCASSRQGADTEAFFGQGTRLTVV.

This clone was found once. The chain has TRBV9 and TRBJ2-4; 7 bases fit TRBD1. The germline V gene encodes CDR1 SGDLS and CDR2 YYNGEE. V gave up 2 bases and J gave up 5 bases; unmatched junction bases: 1. There are 13 residues in the CDR3. The CDR3 here is CASSVGQENIQYF. For the CDR3, the DNA is TGTGCCAGCAGCGTTGGACAGGAAAACATTCAGTACTTC.

This chain connects TRBV19 to TRBJ2-1; 9 nucleotides match TRBD1. J was trimmed by 5 bases and V by 5 bases; bases with no gene match: 19. This CDR3 has 19 amino acids. Germline V gene lookup returns CDR1 LNHDA and CDR2 SQIVND (reference sequence). The DNA for the CDR3 is TGTGCCAGTAGTCCGTCGGGACAGGGTGTGGGGGTCCCAAACAATGAGCAGTTCTTC. It specifies CASSPSGQGVGVPNNEQFF.

This rearrangement joins TRBV7-9 to TRBJ2-6; 9 nucleotides agree with TRBD1. There are 18 residues in the CDR3. J was trimmed by 2 bases and V by 4 bases; bases with no gene match: 9. In germline, CDR1 is SEHNR, CDR2 FQNEAQ (reference sequence). This CDR3 is CASSSHTGGWAGANVLTF. CDR3 in DNA: TGTGCCAGCAGCTCCCACACAGGGGGCTGGGCTGGGGCCAACGTCCTGACTTTC.

The table lists this clone with a few counts. V and J are TRBV20-1 and TRBJ1-1, with 9 bases fitting TRBD1. Unmatched junction bases numbered 4, after V lost 5 bases and J lost 9 bases. Germline V gene sequence: CDR1 DFQATT, CDR2 SNEGSKA (reference sequence). CDR3 length: 11 residues. CDR3 protein: CSAGDRAKAFF. CDR3 bases: TGCAGTGCTGGGGACAGGGCAAAAGCTTTCTTT.

The chain combines TRBV9 with TRBJ2-1, with a tentative D call TRBD2 (6 bases). Germline V CDR1 and CDR2: SGDLS, YYNGEE. The CDR3 is 15 residues long. Trimming pared 2 bases from V and 5 bases from J, leaving 14 bases between. CDR3 sequence reads: CASSVLDGGHNEQFF. The CDR3 bases are TGTGCCAGCAGCGTCCTCGATGGAGGGCACAATGAGCAGTTCTTC.

This clone was counted a few times. The gene calls are TRBV5-6 and TRBJ2-5, with 8 bases aligning to TRBD2. The CDR3 is 14 amino acids. In germline, CDR1 is SGHDT, CDR2 YYEEEE. The V segment lost 3 bases and the J segment 5 bases; nucleotides outside the gene matches: 6. CDR3 protein: CASSWAGGEETQYF. The CDR3 DNA follows: TGTGCCAGCAGCTGGGCGGGGGGCGAGGAGACCCAGTACTTC.

V and J are TRBV5-1 and TRBJ2-2; 8 bases fit TRBD2. V was clipped by 1 base and J by 5 bases; unmatched bases: 7. CDR1 and CDR2 (germline): SGHRS, YFSETQ. The CDR3 totals 16 residues. CDR3 nucleotides: TGCGCCAGCAGCTTGCGGCGGGGGGTAGAAACCGGGGAGCTGTTTTTT. Translating gives CASSLRRGVETGELFF.